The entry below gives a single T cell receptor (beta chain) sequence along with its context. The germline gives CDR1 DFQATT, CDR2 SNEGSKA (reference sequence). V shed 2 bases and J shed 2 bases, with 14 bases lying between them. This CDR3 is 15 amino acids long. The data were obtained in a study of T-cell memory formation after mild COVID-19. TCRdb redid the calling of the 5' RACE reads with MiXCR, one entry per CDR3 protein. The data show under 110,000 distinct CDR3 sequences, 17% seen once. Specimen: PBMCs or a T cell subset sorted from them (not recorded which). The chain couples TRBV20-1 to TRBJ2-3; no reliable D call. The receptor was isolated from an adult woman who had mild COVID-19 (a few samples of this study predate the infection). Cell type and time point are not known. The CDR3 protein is CSARSVESHTDTQYF. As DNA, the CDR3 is TGCAGTGCTAGAAGCGTTGAGTCACACACAGATACGCAGTATTTT.